The 24 T cell receptor beta chains reported below all come from one sample, sequenced in a study of T cells in localized non-small cell lung cancer. Assay used: immunoSEQ multiplex PCR; TCRdb lists only in-frame clones, some missing. Here the sample spans more than 100,000 clones, more than 70% being singletons. The sample here was peripheral blood, taken before any cancer treatment. The receptors shown here come from a female donor older than 55 with stage I lung adenocarcinoma.

The CDR3 nucleotides read TGTGCCAGCAGCTCCGGCGCCGGGGACGGAAACTACAATGAGCAGTTCTTC. Protein: CASSSGAGDGNYNEQFF. The chain has TRBV7-3 and TRBJ2-1, with D perhaps being TRBD1 or TRBD2 (5 bases each). There are 17 residues in the CDR3. The germline V gene has CDR1 SGHTA and CDR2 FQGTGA. V was trimmed by 4 bases and J by 3 bases, leaving 19 bases between them.

The V gene is TRBV4-1, the J gene TRBJ2-7, with TRBD1 matching 8 bases. The length of the CDR3 is 13 residues. V shed 8 bases and J 7 bases; nucleotides not matched to a gene: 10. Germline CDR1 MGHRA, CDR2 YSYEKL. DNA of the CDR3: TGCGCCAGCGGTGTACAGGGGGGCCGGGAGCAGTACTTC. This encodes CASGVQGGREQYF.

The sample holds one count of this clone. The chain is built from TRBV2 and TRBJ2-1, with D unresolved. CDR1 and CDR2 (germline): SNHLY, FYNNEI. The V gene lost 6 bases and the J gene lost 9 bases, with 15 bases spanning the gap. The CDR3 has 13 amino acids. CDR3 region: CASRLSRIGEQFF. CDR3 DNA: TGTGCCAGCAGGCTATCCAGGATTGGTGAGCAGTTCTTC.

This clone was observed a single time. This rearrangement joins TRBV28 to TRBJ1-5; 10 nucleotides align to TRBD1. Trimming at V came to 6 bases and at J to 2 bases, leaving 10 bases not matched to a gene. Germline V gene data show CDR1 as MDHEN and CDR2 as SYDVKM. This CDR3 contains 17 residues. The DNA of the CDR3 is TGTGCCAGCAGCCCGCGAGGGACAGGGGCGGGCAATCAGCCCCAGCATTTT. Translation gives CASSPRGTGAGNQPQHF.

The chain couples TRBV10-3 to TRBJ1-1; no clear D gene. Trimming removed 2 bases from V and 1 base from J, with 5 bases in between. CDR3 size: 13 residues. Germline loops: CDR1 ENHRY, CDR2 SYGVKD. DNA for the CDR3: TGTGCCATCAGTGAGGCTGGGAACACTGAAGCTTTCTTT. Protein sequence: CAISEAGNTEAFF.

The V and J genes are TRBV9 and TRBJ1-4, with D possibly matching TRBD1 (5 bases). With 0 bases removed from V and 5 bases from J, the gap between germline ends came to 11 bases. The germline CDR1 and CDR2 sequences are SGDLS and YYNGEE. CDR3 size: 15 residues. The CDR3 DNA reads as TGTGCCAGCAGCGTAGGTGGGGGGTTAAATGAAAAACTGTTTTTT. Residues: CASSVGGGLNEKLFF.

The chain is built from TRBV10-3 and TRBJ1-1; the match to TRBD1 covers 9 bases. The junction had 6 bases not matched to a gene; V was cut back by 6 bases and J by 4 bases. The germline gives CDR1 ENHRY, CDR2 SYGVKD. This CDR3 region has 14 residues. In nucleotides, the CDR3 is TGTGCCATCAGAACAGGGGGCGCCGGCACTGAAGCTTTCTTT. It translates to CAIRTGGAGTEAFF.

The rearrangement joins TRBV19 to TRBJ2-2, with 12 bases matching TRBD2. V was pared by 4 bases and J by 6 bases, with 12 bases of the junction left unmatched. Germline V gene sequence: CDR1 LNHDA, CDR2 SQIVND (reference sequence). The CDR3 extends over 18 amino acids. The CDR3 loop is CASSTPTGTSGRSGELFF. The CDR3 nucleotides are TGTGCCAGTAGTACCCCGACAGGCACTAGCGGGAGGTCCGGGGAGCTGTTTTTT.

The rearrangement links TRBV18 to TRBJ2-7; possibly TRBD1 for D (5 bases). Trimming took off 6 bases at V and 6 bases at J, with 15 bases between the two ends. The CDR3 runs to 13 residues. Germline V lookup: CDR1 KGHSH, CDR2 LQKENI. CDR3 in amino acids: CASSQDRFSEQYF. CDR3 DNA sequence: TGTGCCAGCTCCCAAGACAGATTCAGCGAGCAGTACTTC.

The count of this clone is one. The gene calls are TRBV5-1 and TRBJ2-3; the D gene is possibly TRBD1 (6 bases). The CDR3 sequence is 14 residues long. With 0 bases removed from V and 3 bases from J, the gap between germline ends came to 8 bases. Per the germline V gene, CDR1 is SGHRS and CDR2 is YFSETQ. The CDR3 is CASSLDRVTDTQYF. The CDR3 coding sequence is TGCGCCAGCAGCTTGGACAGGGTAACAGATACGCAGTATTTT. Filled out from reference TRBV5-1 and TRBJ2-3, the complete variable domain reads KAGVTQTPRYLIKTRGQQVTLSCSPISGHRSVSWYQQTPGQGLQFLFEYFSETQRNKGNFPGRFSGRQFSNSRSEMNVSTLELGDSALYLCASSLDRVTDTQYFGPGTRLTVL.

The rearrangement uses TRBV28 and TRBJ1-1; D perhaps matches TRBD1 (5 bases). Trimming took 2 bases from V and 6 from J, leaving 19 bases between them. This CDR3 comprises 16 residues. Germline V CDR1 and CDR2: MDHEN, SYDVKM. CDR3 coding DNA: TGTGCCAGCAGTTTAAGTGGGGGGTTACCCCTCGCTGAAGCTTTCTTT. Its translation: CASSLSGGLPLAEAFF.

This chain joins TRBV14 and TRBJ2-3, with 13 bases fitting TRBD2. Looked up from germline, CDR1 is SGHDN and CDR2 is FVKESK. The CDR3 consists of 19 residues. The V and J ends lost 0 bases and 3 bases, in that order; junction bases with no gene match: 9. CDR3 protein: CASSQDPTSGRGSTDTQYF. The CDR3 DNA reads TGTGCCAGCAGCCAAGATCCAACTAGCGGGAGGGGCTCGACAGATACGCAGTATTTT. Drawing the rest from reference TRBV14 and TRBJ2-3, the complete variable domain is EAGVTQFPSHSVIEKGQTVTLRCDPISGHDNLYWYRRVMGKEIKFLLHFVKESKQDESGMPNNRFLAERTGGTYSTLKVQPAELEDSGVYFCASSQDPTSGRGSTDTQYFGPGTRLTVL.

This clone was seen a single time. The CDR3 bases are TGTGCCAGCAGTGAAGCGCCAGGGCTCAGCAATCAGCCCCAGCATTTT. The encoded protein is CASSEAPGLSNQPQHF. V gene TRBV6-1 combines with J gene TRBJ1-5, with D maybe TRBD1 (5 bases). The germline V and J ends were trimmed by 0 bases and 1 base, with 10 bases remaining between them. This CDR3 contains 16 residues. CDR1 MNHNS and CDR2 SASEGT come from the germline V gene.

V and J are TRBV7-3 and TRBJ2-4; 9 bases match TRBD2. There are 16 residues in the CDR3. The trim removed 5 bases at V and 0 bases at J, leaving 5 bases unmatched. The germline CDR1 and CDR2 sequences are SGHTA and FQGTGA. The CDR3 bases are TGTGCCAGCAGCCCGACTAGCGGTTCAGCCAAAAACATTCAGTACTTC. Its translation: CASSPTSGSAKNIQYF.

CDR3 sequence: CASSSRDSSLPLRNTIYF. The CDR3 DNA reads TGTGCCAGCAGCTCCCGGGACAGCAGTCTCCCGTTGCGAAACACCATATATTTT. The J gene is TRBJ1-3, the V gene TRBV11-2; TRBD1 matches at 7 bases. The germline CDR1 and CDR2 sequences are SGHAT and FQNNGV. The CDR3 sequence is 18 residues long. Trimming took 4 bases from V and 5 from J; bases not matched to a gene: 17.

The chain combines TRBV5-1 with TRBJ2-1, with TRBD2 matching 8 bases. The junction had 7 bases not matched to a gene; V was cut back by 1 base and J by 7 bases. CDR3 size: 15 residues. CDR1 and CDR2 from the germline V gene are SGHRS and YFSETQ. In nucleotides, the CDR3 is TGCGCCAGCAGCTTGTCGGCGGGAGGAGCGAATGAGCAGTTCTTC. It specifies CASSLSAGGANEQFF. The complete variable domain, with remaining parts taken from reference TRBV5-1 and TRBJ2-1, reads KAGVTQTPRYLIKTRGQQVTLSCSPISGHRSVSWYQQTPGQGLQFLFEYFSETQRNKGNFPGRFSGRQFSNSRSEMNVSTLELGDSALYLCASSLSAGGANEQFFGPGTRLTVL.

The V and J genes are TRBV15 and TRBJ2-1, with D maybe TRBD1 (5 bases). Trimming took 0 bases from V and 10 from J, leaving 13 bases between them. The CDR3 loop spans 14 amino acids. CDR1 is LNHNV, CDR2 YYDKDF, per germline (reference sequence). The DNA for the CDR3 is TGTGCCACCAGCAGAGACCCAGGACAACAGGAGCAGTTCTTC. This codes for CATSRDPGQQEQFF.

The chain carries TRBV7-3 and TRBJ1-2, with D perhaps TRBD1 (5 bases). The germline V and J ends were trimmed by 5 bases and 2 bases, with 18 bases remaining between them. Per germline, CDR1 SGHTA and CDR2 FQGTGA. The CDR3 runs 16 residues. The CDR3 loop reads CASSRRGGENNYGYTF. The CDR3 DNA reads as TGTGCCAGCAGCCGACGGGGAGGGGAGAACAACTATGGCTACACCTTC.

In this sample, this clone turned up once. V gene TRBV7-2 combines with J gene TRBJ2-7; D possibly matches TRBD1 or TRBD2 (5 bases each). V was shortened by 3 bases and J by 3 bases, with 15 bases between the two germline ends. In germline, CDR1 is SGHTA, CDR2 FQGNSA. The CDR3 sequence is 15 residues long. The CDR3 sequence is CASSFRGGGLYEQYF. The CDR3 DNA reads TGTGCCAGCAGCTTTAGGGGCGGAGGTCTCTACGAGCAGTACTTC.

This clone was detected only once. The chain recombines TRBV5-1 with TRBJ2-7; D not certain. The CDR3 runs 14 residues. V lost 0 bases to trimming and J lost 8 bases, with 15 bases between them. CDR1 SGHRS and CDR2 YFSETQ come from the germline V gene. The DNA of the CDR3 is TGCGCCAGCAGCTTGGAATCGGTTGGAGTACAGCAGTACTTC. Translating gives CASSLESVGVQQYF.

This rearrangement joins TRBV7-2 to TRBJ2-7; no definite D call. V was trimmed by 2 bases and J by 3 bases, leaving 8 bases between them. This CDR3 is built from 13 residues. Germline V CDR1 and CDR2: SGHTA, FQGNSA. The CDR3 is CASSLSLNYEQYF. The CDR3 DNA follows: TGTGCCAGCAGCTTATCACTGAACTACGAGCAGTACTTC.

The genes are TRBV5-1 and TRBJ1-2; 8 nucleotides agree with TRBD1. The CDR3 runs 15 residues. With V trimmed by 4 bases and J by 8 bases, 13 bases remained unmatched. CDR1 is SGHRS and CDR2 is YFSETQ in the germline V gene. The CDR3, as DNA: TGCGCCAGCAGCCTGGGGTATACAGGGGGAGGCGGCTACACCTTC. Encoded protein: CASSLGYTGGGGYTF.

The J gene is TRBJ2-3, the V gene TRBV5-1, with D maybe TRBD2 (5 bases). This CDR3 comprises 13 residues. The germline V and J ends were trimmed by 4 bases and 2 bases, with 8 bases remaining between them. Germline V gene sequence: CDR1 SGHRS, CDR2 YFSETQ. CDR3 amino acids: CASSPTNTDTQYF. The CDR3 coding sequence is TGCGCCAGCAGCCCGACTAACACAGATACGCAGTATTTT.

This clone is a singleton in its sample. The chain employs TRBV6-5 and TRBJ2-7; D unresolved. The germline CDR1 and CDR2 sequences are MNHEY and SVGAGI. The CDR3 is 12 amino acids. Trimming removed 5 bases from V and 4 bases from J, with 9 bases in between. The CDR3 sequence is CASSQWGYEQYF. The CDR3 DNA reads TGTGCCAGCAGTCAATGGGGTTACGAGCAGTACTTC.